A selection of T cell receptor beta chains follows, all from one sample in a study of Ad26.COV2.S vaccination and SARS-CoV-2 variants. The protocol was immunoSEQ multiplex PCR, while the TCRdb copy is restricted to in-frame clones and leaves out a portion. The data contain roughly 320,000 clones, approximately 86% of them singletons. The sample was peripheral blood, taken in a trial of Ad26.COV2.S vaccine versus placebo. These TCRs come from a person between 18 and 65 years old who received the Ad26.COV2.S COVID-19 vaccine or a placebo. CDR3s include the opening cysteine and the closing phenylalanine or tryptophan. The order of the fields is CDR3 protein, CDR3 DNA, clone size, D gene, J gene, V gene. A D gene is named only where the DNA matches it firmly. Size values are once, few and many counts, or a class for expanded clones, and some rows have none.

cdr3_aa: CASSLSWRGFNNEQFF
cdr3_nt: TGTGCCAGCAGTTTATCTTGGCGGGGTTTTAACAATGAGCAGTTCTTC
clone_size: once
d_call: .
j_call: TRBJ2-1
v_call: TRBV27

cdr3_aa: CAAQGGGNSPLHF
cdr3_nt: TGTGCCGCCCAGGGGGGCGGGAATTCACCCCTCCACTTT
clone_size: .
d_call: TRBD1
j_call: TRBJ1-6
v_call: TRBV6-5

cdr3_aa: CASSPLYSLLLQGYTF
cdr3_nt: TGCGCCAGCAGCCCACTGTACAGCCTCCTATTGCAAGGCTACACCTTC
clone_size: .
d_call: .
j_call: TRBJ1-2
v_call: TRBV4-1

cdr3_aa: CASTLGWSDEKLFF
cdr3_nt: TGTGCCAGCACCCTAGGGTGGTCAGATGAAAAACTGTTTTTT
clone_size: .
d_call: .
j_call: TRBJ1-4
v_call: TRBV5-6

cdr3_aa: CASSRISYEQYF
cdr3_nt: TGTGCCAGCAGCCGGATCTCCTACGAGCAGTACTTC
clone_size: .
d_call: .
j_call: TRBJ2-7
v_call: TRBV7-9

cdr3_aa: CASSVTGTGHSYNEQFF
cdr3_nt: TGTGCCAGCAGCGTCACCGGGACAGGGCATTCCTACAATGAGCAGTTCTTC
clone_size: .
d_call: TRBD1
j_call: TRBJ2-1
v_call: TRBV9

cdr3_aa: CASSRQGISSYEQYF
cdr3_nt: TGTGCCAGCAGCCGTCAGGGCATCAGCTCCTACGAGCAGTACTTC
clone_size: .
d_call: .
j_call: TRBJ2-7
v_call: TRBV6-5

cdr3_aa: CASSVEGANTEAFF
cdr3_nt: TGTGCCAGCAGCGTAGAGGGGGCGAACACTGAAGCTTTCTTT
clone_size: .
d_call: TRBD1
j_call: TRBJ1-1
v_call: TRBV9

cdr3_aa: CASSQLKETQYF
cdr3_nt: TGTGCCAGCAGCCAATTAAAAGAGACCCAGTACTTC
clone_size: .
d_call: .
j_call: TRBJ2-5
v_call: TRBV16

cdr3_aa: CASGRGLGEKLFF
cdr3_nt: TGTGCCAGCGGCCGCGGACTGGGGGAAAAACTGTTTTTT
clone_size: .
d_call: .
j_call: TRBJ1-4
v_call: TRBV6-5

cdr3_aa: CASSPGVQSSGNTIYF
cdr3_nt: TGTGCCAGCAGCCCCGGGGTTCAAAGCTCTGGAAACACCATATATTTT
clone_size: .
d_call: .
j_call: TRBJ1-3
v_call: TRBV7-9

cdr3_aa: CASSRRSTEAFF
cdr3_nt: TGTGCCAGCAGCCGAAGGAGCACTGAAGCTTTCTTT
clone_size: .
d_call: .
j_call: TRBJ1-1
v_call: TRBV9

cdr3_aa: CASSLAGGQFGYTF
cdr3_nt: TGTGCCAGCAGCTTAGCTGGGGGACAGTTTGGCTACACCTTC
clone_size: .
d_call: TRBD1
j_call: TRBJ1-2
v_call: TRBV7-2

cdr3_aa: CAIKSPAEETQYF
cdr3_nt: TGTGCCATCAAGTCCCCGGCGGAGGAGACCCAGTACTTC
clone_size: once
d_call: .
j_call: TRBJ2-5
v_call: TRBV10-3